This T cell receptor beta chain was recorded in a study of CXCR3-negative and CXCR3-positive naive CD8 T cells. Germline V CDR1 and CDR2: MDHEN, SYDVKM. The CDR3 length is 16 residues. The authors made the TRB cDNA libraries by 5' RACE using UMI labels. One entry per CDR3 protein, without DNA, is what TCRdb gives after re-calling the 5' RACE reads. Its listing shows over 5,500 distinct CDR3 sequences. V usage is TRBV28 and J usage is TRBJ2-2; TCRdb proposes TRBD2, but this gene call is untestable without DNA. The sequencing input was naive CXCR3- CD8+ T cells from blood. Subset indicated: CD45RO-CCR7+CD27+CD95- naive CD8+ T cells lacking CXCR3 (TNR3-). The sequence was collected from a human donor in good health. Some clones in this sample may be carry-over from other donors' samples. The CDR3 loop is CASSPFGTADTGELFF.